The entry below describes one T cell receptor (beta chain). Its antigen is currently unknown. This sample stems from a study of cytomegalovirus exposure and HLA in healthy donors. Libraries were prepared by immunoSEQ multiplex PCR; TCRdb keeps only in-frame clonotypes and omits some of them. The table lists some 77,000 clones, roughly 94% of them singletons. CDR3 length equals 14 residues. V was clipped by 4 bases and J by 5 bases; unmatched bases: 8. Germline assignment: CDR1 SGDLS and CDR2 YYNGEE. Study results and limitations: CMV antigen specificity of a few CMV-associated chains was confirmed in vitro. Most TCR sequences were rare, but some public TCRs occurred in many donors. In the 130 or so validation repertoires, a later analysis found that first-cohort TCR clusters tended to co-occur. The study put some 160 TCR beta chains on its list as cytomegalovirus-associated.

The genes are TRBV9 and TRBJ2-7; 8 bases align to TRBD1. Material: PBMCs. The origin of this receptor is a man aged 18 to 35 in good health and CMV-seropositive. This CDR3 is CASSTHRQGNEQYF. Written as DNA, the CDR3 is TGTGCCAGCAGCACCCACAGACAGGGGAACGAGCAGTACTTC.